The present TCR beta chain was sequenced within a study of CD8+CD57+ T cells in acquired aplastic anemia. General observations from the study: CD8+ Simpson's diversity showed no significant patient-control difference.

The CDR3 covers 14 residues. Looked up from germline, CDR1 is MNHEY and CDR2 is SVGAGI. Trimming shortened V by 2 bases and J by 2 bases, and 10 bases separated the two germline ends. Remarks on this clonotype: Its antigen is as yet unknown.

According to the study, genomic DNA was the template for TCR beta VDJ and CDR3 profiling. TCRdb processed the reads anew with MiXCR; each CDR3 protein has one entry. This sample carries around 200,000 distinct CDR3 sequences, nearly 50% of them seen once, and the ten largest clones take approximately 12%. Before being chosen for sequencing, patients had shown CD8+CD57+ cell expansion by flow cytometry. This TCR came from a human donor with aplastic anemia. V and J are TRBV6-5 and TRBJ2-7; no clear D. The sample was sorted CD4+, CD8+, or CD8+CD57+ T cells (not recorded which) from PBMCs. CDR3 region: CASSYEGETYEQYF. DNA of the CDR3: TGTGCCAGCAGTTACGAAGGTGAAACCTACGAGCAGTACTTC.